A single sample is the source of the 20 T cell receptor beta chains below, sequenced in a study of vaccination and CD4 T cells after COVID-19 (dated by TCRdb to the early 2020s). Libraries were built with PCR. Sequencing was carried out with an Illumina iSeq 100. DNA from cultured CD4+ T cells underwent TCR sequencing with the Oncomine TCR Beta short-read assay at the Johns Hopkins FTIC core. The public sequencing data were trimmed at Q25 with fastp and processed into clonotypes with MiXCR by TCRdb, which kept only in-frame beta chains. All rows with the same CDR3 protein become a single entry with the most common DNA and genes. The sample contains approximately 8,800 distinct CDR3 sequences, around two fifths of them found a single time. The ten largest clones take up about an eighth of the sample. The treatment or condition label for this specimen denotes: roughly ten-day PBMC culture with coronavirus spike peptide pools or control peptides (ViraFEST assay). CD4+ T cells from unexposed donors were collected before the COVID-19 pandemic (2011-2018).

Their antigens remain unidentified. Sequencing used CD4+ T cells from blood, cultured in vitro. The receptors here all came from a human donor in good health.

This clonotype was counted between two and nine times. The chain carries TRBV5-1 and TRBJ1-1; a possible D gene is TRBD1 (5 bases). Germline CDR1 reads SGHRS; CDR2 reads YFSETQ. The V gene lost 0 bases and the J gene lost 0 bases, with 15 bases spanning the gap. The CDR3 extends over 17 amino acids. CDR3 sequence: CASSLVAGALMNTEAFF. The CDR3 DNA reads TGCGCCAGCAGCTTGGTTGCCGGGGCCCTCATGAACACTGAAGCTTTCTTT. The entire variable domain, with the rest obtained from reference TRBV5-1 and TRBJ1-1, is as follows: KAGVTQTPRYLIKTRGQQVTLSCSPISGHRSVSWYQQTPGQGLQFLFEYFSETQRNKGNFPGRFSGRQFSNSRSEMNVSTLELGDSALYLCASSLVAGALMNTEAFFGQGTRLTVV.

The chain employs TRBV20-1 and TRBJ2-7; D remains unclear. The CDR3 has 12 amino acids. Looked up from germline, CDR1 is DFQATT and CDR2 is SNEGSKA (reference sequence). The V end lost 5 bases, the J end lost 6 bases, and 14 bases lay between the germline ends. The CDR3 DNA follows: TGCAGTGCTTCGATCGGGTCAGGCGAGCAGTACTTC. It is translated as CSASIGSGEQYF.

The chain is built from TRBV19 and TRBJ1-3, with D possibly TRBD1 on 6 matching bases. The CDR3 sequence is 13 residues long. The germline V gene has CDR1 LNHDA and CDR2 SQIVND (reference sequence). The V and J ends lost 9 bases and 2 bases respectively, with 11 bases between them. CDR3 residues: CASPDRTGNTIYF. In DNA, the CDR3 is TGTGCCAGCCCGGACAGAACTGGAAACACCATATATTTT.

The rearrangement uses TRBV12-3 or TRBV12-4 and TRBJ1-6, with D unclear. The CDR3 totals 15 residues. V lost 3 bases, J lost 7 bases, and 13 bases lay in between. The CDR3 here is CASSFGQRGNSPLHF. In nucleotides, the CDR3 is TGTGCCAGCAGTTTTGGGCAGCGCGGGAATTCACCCCTCCACTTT.

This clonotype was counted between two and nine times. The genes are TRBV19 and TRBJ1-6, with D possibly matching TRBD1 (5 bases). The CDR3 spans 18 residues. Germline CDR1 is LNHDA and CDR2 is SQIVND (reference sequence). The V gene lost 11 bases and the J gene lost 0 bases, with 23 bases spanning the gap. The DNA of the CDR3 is TGTGCCCTTTTGGGGCCGTGCGGCCAGATCTCCTATAATTCACCCCTCCACTTT. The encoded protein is CALLGPCGQISYNSPLHF.

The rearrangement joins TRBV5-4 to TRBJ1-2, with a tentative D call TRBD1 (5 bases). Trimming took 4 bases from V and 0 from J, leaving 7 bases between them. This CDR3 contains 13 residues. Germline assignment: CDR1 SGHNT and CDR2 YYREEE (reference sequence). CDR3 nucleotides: TGTGCCAGCAGCGGAGGGGCTAACTATGGCTACACCTTC. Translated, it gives CASSGGANYGYTF.

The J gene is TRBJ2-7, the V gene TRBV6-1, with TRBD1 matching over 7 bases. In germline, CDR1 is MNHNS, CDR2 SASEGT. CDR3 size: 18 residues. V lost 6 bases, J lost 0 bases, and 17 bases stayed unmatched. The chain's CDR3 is CASSNTHRSRGYSYEQYF. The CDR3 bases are TGTGCCAGCAGCAATACTCACCGGAGCAGGGGGTACTCCTACGAGCAGTACTTC.

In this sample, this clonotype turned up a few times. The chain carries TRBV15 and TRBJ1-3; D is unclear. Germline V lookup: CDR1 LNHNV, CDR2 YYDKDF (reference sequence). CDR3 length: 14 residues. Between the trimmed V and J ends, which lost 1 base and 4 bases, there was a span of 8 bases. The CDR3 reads CATSRGAVGNTIYF. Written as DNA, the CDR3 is TGTGCCACCAGCAGAGGTGCAGTAGGAAACACCATATATTTT.

The CDR3 loop is CASSPSRQENYEQYF. The CDR3 DNA reads TGCGCCAGCAGCCCCTCAAGACAGGAAAACTACGAGCAGTACTTC. The chain recombines TRBV5-1 with TRBJ2-7, with D perhaps matching TRBD1 (6 bases). The V end was cut by 4 bases, the J end by 3 bases, with 17 bases between. Germline CDR1 SGHRS, CDR2 YFSETQ. CDR3 length: 15 residues.

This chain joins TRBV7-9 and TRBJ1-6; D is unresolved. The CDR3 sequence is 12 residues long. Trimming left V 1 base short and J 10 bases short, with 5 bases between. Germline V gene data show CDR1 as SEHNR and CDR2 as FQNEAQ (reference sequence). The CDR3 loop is CASSLDASPLHF. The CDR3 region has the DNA TGTGCCAGCAGCTTAGATGCGTCACCCCTCCACTTT.

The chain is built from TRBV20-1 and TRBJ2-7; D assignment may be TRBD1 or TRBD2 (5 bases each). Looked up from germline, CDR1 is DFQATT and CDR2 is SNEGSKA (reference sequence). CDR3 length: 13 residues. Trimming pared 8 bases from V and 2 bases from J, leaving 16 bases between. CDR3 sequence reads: CSLHKGTAYEQYF. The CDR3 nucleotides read TGCAGTCTTCACAAAGGGACCGCCTACGAGCAGTACTTC.

The CDR3: CSARGPGLPGEGYEQYF. DNA of the CDR3: TGCAGTGCTAGAGGTCCCGGACTCCCGGGGGAAGGATACGAGCAGTACTTC. The rearrangement joins TRBV20-1 to TRBJ2-7; D might be TRBD2 (6 bases). CDR1 is DFQATT, CDR2 SNEGSKA, per germline (reference sequence). The ends were cut back, 1 base at V and 4 bases at J, with 23 bases in the middle. The CDR3 is made up of 17 amino acids.

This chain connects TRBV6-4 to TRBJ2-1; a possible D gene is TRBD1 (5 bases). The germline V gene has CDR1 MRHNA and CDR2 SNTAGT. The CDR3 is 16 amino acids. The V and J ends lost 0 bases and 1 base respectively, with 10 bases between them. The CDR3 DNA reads TGTGCCAGCAGTGACTCTTCCAGGGAATCCTACAATGAGCAGTTCTTC. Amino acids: CASSDSSRESYNEQFF.

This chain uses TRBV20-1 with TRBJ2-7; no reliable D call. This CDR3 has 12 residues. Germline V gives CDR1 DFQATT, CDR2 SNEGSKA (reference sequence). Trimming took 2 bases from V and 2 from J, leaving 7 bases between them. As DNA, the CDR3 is TGCAGTGCTAGATTTGACCCCTACGAGCAGTACTTC. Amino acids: CSARFDPYEQYF.

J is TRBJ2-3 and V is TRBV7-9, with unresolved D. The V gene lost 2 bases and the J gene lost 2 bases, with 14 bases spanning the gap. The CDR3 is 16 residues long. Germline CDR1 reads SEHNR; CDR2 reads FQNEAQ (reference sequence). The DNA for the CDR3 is TGTGCCAGCAGCTTATATCTAACCTCTTTCACAGATACGCAGTATTTT. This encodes CASSLYLTSFTDTQYF.

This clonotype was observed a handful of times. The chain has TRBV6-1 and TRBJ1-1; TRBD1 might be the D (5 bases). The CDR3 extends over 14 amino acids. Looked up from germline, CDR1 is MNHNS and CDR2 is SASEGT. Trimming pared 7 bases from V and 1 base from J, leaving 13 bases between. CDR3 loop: CASTKGTWNTEAFF. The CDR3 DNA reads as TGTGCCAGCACCAAGGGGACGTGGAACACTGAAGCTTTCTTT.

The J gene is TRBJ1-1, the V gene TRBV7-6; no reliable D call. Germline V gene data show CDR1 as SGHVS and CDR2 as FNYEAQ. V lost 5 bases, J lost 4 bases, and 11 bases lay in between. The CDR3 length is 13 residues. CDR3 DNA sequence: TGTGCCAGCAGCAAGGTATGGGGCACTGAAGCTTTCTTT. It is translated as CASSKVWGTEAFF.

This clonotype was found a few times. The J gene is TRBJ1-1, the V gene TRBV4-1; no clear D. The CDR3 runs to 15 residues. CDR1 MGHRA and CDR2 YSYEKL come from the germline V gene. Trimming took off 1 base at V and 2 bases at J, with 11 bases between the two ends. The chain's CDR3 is CASSQVMGSNTEAFF. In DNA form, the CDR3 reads TGCGCCAGCAGCCAAGTCATGGGGTCTAACACTGAAGCTTTCTTT.

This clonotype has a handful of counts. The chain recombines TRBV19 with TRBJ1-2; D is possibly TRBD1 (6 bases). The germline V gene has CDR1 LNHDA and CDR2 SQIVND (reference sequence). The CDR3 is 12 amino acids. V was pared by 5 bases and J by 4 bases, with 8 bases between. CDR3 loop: CASSLTGYGYTF. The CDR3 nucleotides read TGTGCCAGTAGTCTGACAGGCTATGGCTACACCTTC.

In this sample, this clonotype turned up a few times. CDR3 amino acids: CASSALIRSNYGYTF. The CDR3 DNA follows: TGTGCCAGCAGCGCGCTAATAAGGTCCAACTATGGCTACACCTTC. This sequence joins TRBV7-9 and TRBJ1-2; D is uncertain. V was trimmed by 5 bases and J by 2 bases, leaving 15 bases between them. The CDR3 runs to 15 residues. Germline V gene sequence: CDR1 SEHNR, CDR2 FQNEAQ (reference sequence).